A selection of T cell receptor beta chains follows, all from one sample in a study of cytomegalovirus exposure and HLA in healthy donors. Only in-frame clones appear in the TCRdb table, and some are missing; sequencing was by immunoSEQ multiplex PCR. The data show more than 150,000 clones, about 90% seen once. Sequencing input: PBMCs. The receptors shown here come from a girl in the first two years of life in good health and CMV-seronegative. CDR3s include the opening cysteine and the closing phenylalanine or tryptophan. A D gene is named only where the DNA matches it firmly. Some rows have no size entry. The others give once, few or many, or a class for an expanded clone.

-,-,TRBJ1-1,TRBV5-1,TGCGCCAGCAGCTTGGTGACAGCGAGCACTGAAGCTTTCTTT,CASSLVTASTEAFF
TRBD2,-,TRBJ2-7,TRBV15,TGTGCCACTGCGCAGTCCCCCGGGGGGGAGCAGTACTTC,CATAQSPGGEQYF
TRBD1,-,TRBJ2-7,TRBV9,TGTGCCAGCAGCTCCCGGGACAGGCGGGGCGGTGAGCAGTACTTC,CASSSRDRRGGEQYF
TRBD1,-,TRBJ2-3,TRBV11-3,TGTGCCAGCAGCCCCGGACAGGGAGGACGGCCGCAGTATTTT,CASSPGQGGRPQYF
TRBD2,-,TRBJ2-1,TRBV6-5,TGTGCCAGCAGGGGGACGGGGGGGCGTGCCAATGAGCAGTTCTTC,CASRGTGGRANEQFF
TRBD1,-,TRBJ2-7,TRBV6-1,TGTGCCAGCAGTGGAATCCGGACAGGGATCGACGAGCAGTACTTC,CASSGIRTGIDEQYF
TRBD2,-,TRBJ2-7,TRBV9,TGTGCCAGCAGCCCACCGGGACTAGCGGGTACCTACGAGCAGTACTTC,CASSPPGLAGTYEQYF
TRBD2,-,TRBJ2-1,TRBV5-1,TGCGCCAGCAGCTGGCTAGCGGGGGGGCCTGGTGAGCAGTTCTTC,CASSWLAGGPGEQFF
TRBD1,-,TRBJ1-2,TRBV27,TGTGCCAGCAGTTTATCATGGACAGGGGGAGGCGATGGCTACACCTTC,CASSLSWTGGGDGYTF
TRBD1,-,TRBJ1-2,TRBV19,TGTGCCAGTCGAGGACAGGGATTACCAAGTCACTATGGCTACACCTTC,CASRGQGLPSHYGYTF
-,-,TRBJ1-1,TRBV14,TGTGCCAGCAGCCGACAGGTTGGGACTGAAGCTTTCTTT,CASSRQVGTEAFF
TRBD1,-,TRBJ1-2,TRBV30,TGTGCCTGGAGGACAGGGGGCAACGATGGCTACACCTTC,CAWRTGGNDGYTF
-,-,TRBJ1-6,TRBV10-3,TGTGCCATCAGTGACCAGGGAGGATCACCCCTCCACTTT,CAISDQGGSPLHF
-,-,TRBJ2-2,TRBV7-9,TGTTCCAGCAGCTTAGGCGGCACGCGGCGGGAGCTGTTTTTT,CSSSLGGTRRELFF
-,few,TRBJ2-1,TRBV6-5,TGTGCCAGCAGTTACGCACCGGGAGAAGTTTGGTTGGGGCAGTTCTTC,CASSYAPGEVWLGQFF
TRBD1,-,TRBJ2-7,TRBV5-1,TGCGCCAGCAGCTTGATGGACAGGACCTACGAGCAGTACTTC,CASSLMDRTYEQYF
-,-,TRBJ2-3,TRBV5-1,TGCGCCAGCAGGTCCCTGACTGGGGGGTCTCCAGATACGCAGTATTTT,CASRSLTGGSPDTQYF
TRBD1,-,TRBJ1-2,TRBV10-3,TGTGCCATCAGGCCGGGACAGGGAGTCCAAGGCTACACCTTC,CAIRPGQGVQGYTF
TRBD2,-,TRBJ2-7,TRBV18,TGTGCCAGCTCACCCACTAGCGGGACCTACGAGCAGTACTTC,CASSPTSGTYEQYF
TRBD2,-,TRBJ2-2,TRBV9,TGTGCCAGCAGCGACGATATTAGCGGGAACGGGGAGCTGTTTTTT,CASSDDISGNGELFF
TRBD1,-,TRBJ1-1,TRBV7-6,TGTGCCAGCAGCCCCCGGACAGGGAAGAATCAAGCTGAAGCTTTCTTT,CASSPRTGKNQAEAFF
-,-,TRBJ1-2,TRBV14,TGTGCCAGCAGCCAAACTCAGGGTTATGGCTACACCTTC,CASSQTQGYGYTF